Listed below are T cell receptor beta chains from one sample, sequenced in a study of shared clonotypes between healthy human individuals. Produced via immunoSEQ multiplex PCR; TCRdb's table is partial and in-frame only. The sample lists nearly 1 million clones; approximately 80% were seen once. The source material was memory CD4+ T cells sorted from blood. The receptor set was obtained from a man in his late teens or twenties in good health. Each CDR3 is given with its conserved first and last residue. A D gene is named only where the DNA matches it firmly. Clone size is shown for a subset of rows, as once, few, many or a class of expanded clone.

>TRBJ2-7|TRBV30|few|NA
TGTGCCTGGACCGTCGGCGGGGGCTTCTACGAGCAGTACTTC
CAWTVGGGFYEQYF
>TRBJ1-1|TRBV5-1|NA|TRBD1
TGCGCCAGCAGCTCATTGACAGGGACCAGTACTGAAGCTTTCTTT
CASSSLTGTSTEAFF
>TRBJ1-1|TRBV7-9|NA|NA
TGTGCCAGCAGCTTCCCCGGGACTGGAGCTTTCTTT
CASSFPGTGAFF
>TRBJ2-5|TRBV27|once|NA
TGTGCCAGCACTTCCTTTTTACGGGGGGCACAAGAGACCCAGTACTTC
CASTSFLRGAQETQYF
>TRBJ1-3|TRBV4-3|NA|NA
TGCGCCAGCAGCCACGGCCCTTCTGGAAACACCATATATTTT
CASSHGPSGNTIYF
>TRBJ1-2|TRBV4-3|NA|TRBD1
TGCGCCAGCAGCCAGGCCCTGGGACAGGGGAGCTATGGCTACACCTTC
CASSQALGQGSYGYTF
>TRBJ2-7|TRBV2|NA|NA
TGTGCCAGCAGTGAAGAAGGGGGCTACGAGCAGTACTTC
CASSEEGGYEQYF
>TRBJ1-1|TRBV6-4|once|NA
TGTGCCAGCAGAGGGACCGGCGACACTGAAGCTTTCTTT
CASRGTGDTEAFF
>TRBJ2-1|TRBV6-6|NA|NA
TGTGCCAGCAGAGAGACAGCTTCCTACAATGAGCAGTTCTTC
CASRETASYNEQFF
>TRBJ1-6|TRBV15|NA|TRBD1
TGTGCCACCAGCCCTAGGACAGGGCGTTCACCCCTCCACTTT
CATSPRTGRSPLHF
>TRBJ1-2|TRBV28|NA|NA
TGTGCCAGCATCACAGGTGTTGGGGGCTACACCTTC
CASITGVGGYTF
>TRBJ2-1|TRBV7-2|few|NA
TGTGCCAGCAGCCCCCTAGGGGAGCAGTTCTTC
CASSPLGEQFF
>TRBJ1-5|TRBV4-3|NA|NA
TGCGCCAGCAGCCAAGAGGTAAGGCAGCCCCAGCATTTT
CASSQEVRQPQHF
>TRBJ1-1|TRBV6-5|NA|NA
TGTGCCAGCAGCCGAGGGGGTCGGATGGACACTGAAGCTTTCTTT
CASSRGGRMDTEAFF
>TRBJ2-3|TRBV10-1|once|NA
TGCGCCAGCAGTGAGCCGGGCAGGGGAGATACGCAGTATTTT
CASSEPGRGDTQYF
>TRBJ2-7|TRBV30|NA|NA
TGTGCCTGGAGTGTGGAGACATTGAGGTACTTC
CAWSVETLRYF
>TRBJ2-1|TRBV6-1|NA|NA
TGTGCCAGCAGTGAGCCCGACAGGCGTGATGAGCAGTTCTTC
CASSEPDRRDEQFF
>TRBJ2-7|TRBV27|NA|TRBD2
TGTGCCAGCGGCCGGCGGCTAGCGGATTTCCCCGAGCAGTACTTC
CASGRRLADFPEQYF
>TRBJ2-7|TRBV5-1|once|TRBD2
TGCGCCAGCACCCCAGGCGGGAGGGCCACCTCCTACGAGCAGTACTTC
CASTPGGRATSYEQYF
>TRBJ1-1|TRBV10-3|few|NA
TGTGCCATCAGTCACTCCTTTGAAGCTTTCTTT
CAISHSFEAFF
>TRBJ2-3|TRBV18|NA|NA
TGTGCCAGCTCACCACTCGGGAGAGATACGCAGTATTTT
CASSPLGRDTQYF
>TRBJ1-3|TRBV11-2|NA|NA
TGTGCCAGCAGCTTAGCCGCCTCTTCTTTCTCTGGAAACACCATATATTTT
CASSLAASSFSGNTIYF
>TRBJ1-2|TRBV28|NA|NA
TGTGCCAGCAGGTTTGACCCGTATGGCTACACCTTC
CASRFDPYGYTF
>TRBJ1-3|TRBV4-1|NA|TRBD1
TGCGCCAGCAGCCTGGGACAGGGAAACACCATATATTTT
CASSLGQGNTIYF
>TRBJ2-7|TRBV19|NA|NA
TGTGCCAGTACATTTGCCTTGGAGAGCTCCTACGAGCAGTACTTC
CASTFALESSYEQYF
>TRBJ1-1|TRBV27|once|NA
TGTGCCAGCAGTTCGAAATGGGCTGAAGCTTTCTTT
CASSSKWAEAFF
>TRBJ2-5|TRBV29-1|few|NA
TGCAGCGTTGTGGACCGCACAGTGGAGACCCAGTACTTC
CSVVDRTVETQYF
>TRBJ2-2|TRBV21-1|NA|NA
TGTGCCAGCAGCGGACGTGAGGACGGCCCCCTTCTCCCTCGCTTCACCGGGGAGCTGTTTTTT
CASSGREDGPLLPRFTGELFF
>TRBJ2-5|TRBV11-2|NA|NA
TGTGCCAGCAGCTTAGAGTATCCCCGGGGGACCCAGTACTTC
CASSLEYPRGTQYF
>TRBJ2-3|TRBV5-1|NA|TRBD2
TGCGCCAGCAGCCCCGATAGCGGGAGGGCTTGGGATACGCAGTATTTT
CASSPDSGRAWDTQYF
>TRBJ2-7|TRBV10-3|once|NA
TGTGCCACCCAAGCGGCGGTCACCTACGAGCAGTACTTC
CATQAAVTYEQYF
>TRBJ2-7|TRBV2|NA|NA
TGTGCCAGCAGTCAAGCGGGTAACTCCTACGAGCAGTACTTC
CASSQAGNSYEQYF
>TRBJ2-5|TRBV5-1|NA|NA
TGCGCCAGCAGCTTACTAGGGTTGGAGGAGACCCAGTACTTC
CASSLLGLEETQYF
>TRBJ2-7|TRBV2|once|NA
TGTGCCAGCAGCGAGGAGACAGTCTCCTACGAGCAGTACTTC
CASSEETVSYEQYF
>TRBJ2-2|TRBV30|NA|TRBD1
TGTGCCTGGAGTTCGGGACAGGGGAACACCGGGGAGCTGTTTTTT
CAWSSGQGNTGELFF
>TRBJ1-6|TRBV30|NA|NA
TGTGCCTGGACCGGGTCCGATTCACCCCTCCACTTT
CAWTGSDSPLHF
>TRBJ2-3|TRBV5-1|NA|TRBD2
TGCGCCAGCAGCTTGTCTAGCGGGGGGGCCGCAGATACGCAGTATTTT
CASSLSSGGAADTQYF
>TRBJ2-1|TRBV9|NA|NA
TGTGCCAGCAGCGCCACCGTGGGCTCCTACAATGAGCAGTTCTTC
CASSATVGSYNEQFF
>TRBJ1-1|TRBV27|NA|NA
TGTGCCAGCAGTTTTGAGGGGCGAGGCACTGAAGCTTTCTTT
CASSFEGRGTEAFF
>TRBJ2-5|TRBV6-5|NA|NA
TGTGCCAGCAGTTACGACGGTCTGCGGGGGACCCAGTACTTC
CASSYDGLRGTQYF
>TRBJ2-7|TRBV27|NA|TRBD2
TGTGCCAGCAGTTTGAAAGCGGGGGTGACCTACGAGCAGTACTTC
CASSLKAGVTYEQYF